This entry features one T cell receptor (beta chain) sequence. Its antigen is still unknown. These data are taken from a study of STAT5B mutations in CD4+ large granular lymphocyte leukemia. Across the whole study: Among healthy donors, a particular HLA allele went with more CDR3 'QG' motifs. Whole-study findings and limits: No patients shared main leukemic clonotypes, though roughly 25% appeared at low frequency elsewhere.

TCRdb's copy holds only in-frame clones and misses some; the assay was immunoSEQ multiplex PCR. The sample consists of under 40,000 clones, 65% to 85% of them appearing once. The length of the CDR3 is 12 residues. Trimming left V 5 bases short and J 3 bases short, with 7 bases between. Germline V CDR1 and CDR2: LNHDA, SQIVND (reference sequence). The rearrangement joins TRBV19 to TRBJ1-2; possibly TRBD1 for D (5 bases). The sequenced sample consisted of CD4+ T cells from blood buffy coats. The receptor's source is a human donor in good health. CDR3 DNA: TGTGCCAGTAGTCGGGGGGACTATGGCTACACCTTC. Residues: CASSRGDYGYTF.